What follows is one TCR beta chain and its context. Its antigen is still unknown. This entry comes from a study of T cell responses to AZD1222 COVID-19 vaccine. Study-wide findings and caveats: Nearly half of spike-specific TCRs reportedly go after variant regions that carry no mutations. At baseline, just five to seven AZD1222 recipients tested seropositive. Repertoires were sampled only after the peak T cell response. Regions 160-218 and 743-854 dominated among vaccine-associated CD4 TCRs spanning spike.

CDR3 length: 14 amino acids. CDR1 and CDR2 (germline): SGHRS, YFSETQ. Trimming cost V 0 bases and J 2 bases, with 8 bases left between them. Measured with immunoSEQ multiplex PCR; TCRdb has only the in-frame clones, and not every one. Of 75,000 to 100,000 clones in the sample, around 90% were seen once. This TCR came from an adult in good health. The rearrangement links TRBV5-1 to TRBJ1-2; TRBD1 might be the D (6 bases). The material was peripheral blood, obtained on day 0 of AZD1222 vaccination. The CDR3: CASSLGQENYGYTF. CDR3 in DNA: TGCGCCAGCAGCTTGGGACAGGAGAACTATGGCTACACCTTC.